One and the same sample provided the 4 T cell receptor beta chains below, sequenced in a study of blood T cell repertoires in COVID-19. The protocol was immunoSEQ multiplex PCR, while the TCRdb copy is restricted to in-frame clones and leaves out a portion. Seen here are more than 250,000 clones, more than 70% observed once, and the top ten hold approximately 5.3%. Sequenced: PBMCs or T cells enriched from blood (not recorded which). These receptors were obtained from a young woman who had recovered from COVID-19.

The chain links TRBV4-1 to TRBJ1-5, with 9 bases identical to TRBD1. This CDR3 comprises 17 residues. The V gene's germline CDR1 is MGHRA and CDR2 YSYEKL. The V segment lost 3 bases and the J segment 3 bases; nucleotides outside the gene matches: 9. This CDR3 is CASSHLTGTGSNQPQHF. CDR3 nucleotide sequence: TGCGCCAGCAGCCACCTAACCGGGACAGGGTCCAATCAGCCCCAGCATTTT.

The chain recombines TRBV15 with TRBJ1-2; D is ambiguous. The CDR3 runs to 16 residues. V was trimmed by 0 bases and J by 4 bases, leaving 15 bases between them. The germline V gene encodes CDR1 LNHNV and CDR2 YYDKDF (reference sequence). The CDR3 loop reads CATSRDTGEILYGYTF. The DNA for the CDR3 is TGTGCCACCAGCAGAGATACGGGAGAGATCCTCTATGGCTACACCTTC.

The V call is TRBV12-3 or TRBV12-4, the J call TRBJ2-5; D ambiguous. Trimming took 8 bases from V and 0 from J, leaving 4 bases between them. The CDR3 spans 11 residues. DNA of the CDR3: TGTGCCAGCCGGTACCAAGAGACCCAGTACTTC. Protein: CASRYQETQYF.

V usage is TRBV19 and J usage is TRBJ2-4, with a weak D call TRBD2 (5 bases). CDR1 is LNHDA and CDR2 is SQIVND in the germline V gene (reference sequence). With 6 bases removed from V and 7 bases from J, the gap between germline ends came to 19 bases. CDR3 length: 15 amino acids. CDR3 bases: TGTGCCAGTAGGGGTTTAGCGACGTATGGGAACATTCAGTACTTC. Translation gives CASRGLATYGNIQYF.